Each of the 18 T cell receptor beta chains below was sequenced from the same sample in a study of blood T cell repertoires in COVID-19. TCRdb keeps only in-frame clones here, not all; method: immunoSEQ multiplex PCR. The repertoire holds roughly 200,000 clones, with about 90% as singletons. The sample comprised peripheral blood. These receptors were collected from a man aged 18-30 years with active or convalescent COVID-19.

The chain has TRBV15 and TRBJ2-1; no clear D. The CDR3 consists of 13 residues. The V gene's germline CDR1 is LNHNV and CDR2 YYDKDF (reference sequence). Trimming stripped 7 bases from V and 9 bases from J, with 16 bases between. The CDR3 spells CATTAIAFSEQFF. CDR3 nucleotide sequence: TGTGCCACCACGGCCATAGCCTTCAGTGAGCAGTTCTTC.

This rearrangement joins TRBV5-4 to TRBJ2-1; TRBD2 matches 8 bases. The CDR3 has 15 amino acids. The V gene's germline CDR1 is SGHNT and CDR2 YYREEE (reference sequence). Unmatched junction bases numbered 8, after V lost 0 bases and J lost 9 bases. The CDR3 is CASSLASGSRGEQFF. Written as DNA, the CDR3 is TGTGCCAGCAGCTTGGCCAGCGGGAGTAGGGGTGAGCAGTTCTTC. Looking up the rest from reference TRBV5-4 and TRBJ2-1 gives the full variable domain: ETGVTQSPTHLIKTRGQQVTLRCSSQSGHNTVSWYQQALGQGPQFIFQYYREEENGRGNFPPRFSGLQFPNYSSELNVNALELDDSALYLCASSLASGSRGEQFFGPGTRLTVL.

The chain employs TRBV28 and TRBJ1-1; 9 bases map to TRBD1. CDR3 length equals 14 residues. Germline loops: CDR1 MDHEN, CDR2 SYDVKM. V shed 6 bases and J 7 bases; nucleotides not matched to a gene: 9. CDR3 bases: TGTGCCAGCAGGCGGACAGGGGCGGTGTTTGAAGCTTTCTTT. Its protein is CASRRTGAVFEAFF. The variable domain in full, with the rest retrieved from reference TRBV28 and TRBJ1-1, is DVKVTQSSRYLVKRTGEKVFLECVQDMDHENMFWYRQDPGLGLRLIYFSYDVKMKEKGDIPEGYSVSREKKERFSLILESASTNQTSMYLCASRRTGAVFEAFFGQGTRLTVV.

The chain has TRBV5-4 and TRBJ2-2, with D possibly TRBD2 on 6 matching bases. Germline assignment: CDR1 SGHNT and CDR2 YYREEE (reference sequence). This CDR3 region has 17 residues. V was shortened by 6 bases and J by 2 bases, with 20 bases between the two germline ends. Written as DNA, the CDR3 is TGTGCCAGCACCCTTGGGGGAGGACCGGGAAACACCGGGGAGCTGTTTTTT. The encoded protein is CASTLGGGPGNTGELFF. Full variable domain (outside the CDR3, taken from reference TRBV5-4 and TRBJ2-2): ETGVTQSPTHLIKTRGQQVTLRCSSQSGHNTVSWYQQALGQGPQFIFQYYREEENGRGNFPPRFSGLQFPNYSSELNVNALELDDSALYLCASTLGGGPGNTGELFFGEGSRLTVL.

This clone has more than one count but fewer than ten. The chain recombines TRBV4-2 with TRBJ1-1; D gene ambiguous. Trimming removed 1 base at V and 1 base at J, with 10 bases between. Germline V gene sequence: CDR1 LGHNA, CDR2 YNFKEQ. This CDR3 has 15 amino acids. The CDR3 here is CASSQVSNPNTEAFF. The CDR3 DNA reads TGTGCCAGCAGCCAAGTCTCTAATCCGAACACTGAAGCTTTCTTT.

V is TRBV3-1 (or the pseudogene TRBV3-2) and J is TRBJ2-2, with D possibly matching TRBD2 (5 bases). From germline, CDR1 is LGHDT and CDR2 YNNKEL (reference sequence). V lost 1 base, J lost 1 base, and 10 bases lay in between. The CDR3 length is 16 residues. Written as DNA, the CDR3 is TGTGCCAGCAGCCAAGCCGGGGTGAGGAACACCGGGGAGCTGTTTTTT. It specifies CASSQAGVRNTGELFF.

The chain has TRBV5-1 and TRBJ1-3, with a tentative D call TRBD1 (6 bases). CDR3 length: 14 amino acids. The germline gives CDR1 SGHRS, CDR2 YFSETQ. The V end lost 4 bases, the J end lost 2 bases, and 10 bases lay between the germline ends. The CDR3 spells CASSPAGAGNTIYF. In DNA form, the CDR3 reads TGCGCCAGCAGCCCCGCAGGGGCTGGAAACACCATATATTTT. The full variable domain, rest sourced from reference TRBV5-1 and TRBJ1-3, is KAGVTQTPRYLIKTRGQQVTLSCSPISGHRSVSWYQQTPGQGLQFLFEYFSETQRNKGNFPGRFSGRQFSNSRSEMNVSTLELGDSALYLCASSPAGAGNTIYFGEGSWLTVV.

The chain uses TRBV7-2 and TRBJ2-7; the match to TRBD2 covers 11 bases. J gave up 3 bases and V 5 bases, and 6 bases lay outside the gene matches. Germline V gene lookup returns CDR1 SGHTA and CDR2 FQGNSA. The CDR3 loop spans 15 amino acids. CDR3 amino acids: CASSVLGTSGYEQYF. The CDR3 DNA is TGTGCCAGCAGCGTCCTCGGGACTAGCGGCTACGAGCAGTACTTC.

The rearrangement joins TRBV5-1 to TRBJ2-7; 9 bases line up with TRBD1. V gave up 0 bases and J gave up 4 bases; unmatched junction bases: 11. The CDR3 loop spans 17 amino acids. Germline CDR1 is SGHRS and CDR2 is YFSETQ. The CDR3 DNA reads as TGCGCCAGCAGCTTGGAGTTTGGGACAGGGATTACATACGAGCAGTACTTC. Its translation: CASSLEFGTGITYEQYF.

As regards this clone: One junction end does not reproduce the germline sequence, and a read error may be involved. The chain joins TRBV29-1 to TRBJ2-3; 8 positions match TRBD1. Germline V CDR1 and CDR2: SQVTM, ANQGSEA. The CDR3 consists of 9 residues. CDR3 in amino acids: CSGGDRHLF. The CDR3 region has the DNA TGCAGCGGGGGGGACAGGCACCTTTTT.

The rearrangement joins TRBV28 to TRBJ1-5; 7 positions agree with TRBD1. This CDR3 has 15 residues. The trim removed 6 bases at V and 3 bases at J, leaving 8 bases unmatched. Germline V gene sequence: CDR1 MDHEN, CDR2 SYDVKM. The CDR3 bases are TGTGCCAGCAGGATACAGGGGAAGGTCAATCAGCCCCAGCATTTT. This sequence encodes CASRIQGKVNQPQHF.

Note on this clone: This same CDR3 is encoded by further DNA sequences in the sample. This rearrangement joins TRBV19 to TRBJ2-5, with D possibly matching TRBD2 (6 bases). V gave up 7 bases and J gave up 2 bases, with 11 bases separating them. Germline CDR1 is LNHDA and CDR2 is SQIVND (reference sequence). The CDR3 sequence is 13 residues long. The CDR3 DNA reads as TGTGCCAGTAAGATTGGAGGGCAAGAGACCCAGTACTTC. Translating it yields CASKIGGQETQYF.

This clone has more than one count but fewer than ten. The chain uses TRBV3-1 (or the pseudogene TRBV3-2) and TRBJ2-2; 8 bases fit TRBD2. The CDR3 runs to 15 residues. V was pared by 4 bases and J by 3 bases, with 4 bases of the junction left unmatched. The germline gives CDR1 LGHDT, CDR2 YNNKEL (reference sequence). The CDR3 sequence is CASSRAGVHTGELFF. The CDR3 DNA sequence: TGTGCCAGCAGCCGAGCGGGAGTTCACACCGGGGAGCTGTTTTTT.

The chain carries TRBV3-1 (or the pseudogene TRBV3-2) and TRBJ1-1, with TRBD1 identical over 8 bases. In germline, CDR1 is LGHDT, CDR2 YNNKEL (reference sequence). The CDR3 extends over 12 amino acids. The V gene end was trimmed by 4 bases and the J gene end by 11 bases; junction bases not matched to a gene: 6. As DNA, the CDR3 is TGTGCCAGCAGCCGGGCGGACAGGGAGGCTTTCTTT. This sequence encodes CASSRADREAFF.

The chain uses TRBV6-2 or TRBV6-3 and TRBJ1-3, with unresolved D. CDR1 is MNHEY and CDR2 is SVGEGT in the germline V gene. The CDR3 covers 14 residues. Between the trimmed V and J ends, which lost 5 bases and 0 bases, there was a span of 8 bases. CDR3 DNA: TGTGCCAGCAGTAAACAGCTCTCTGGAAACACCATATATTTT. This translates into CASSKQLSGNTIYF.

The chain couples TRBV11-2 to TRBJ1-5; TRBD1 matches 9 bases. Per germline, CDR1 SGHAT and CDR2 FQNNGV. There are 17 residues in the CDR3. The J segment lost 2 bases and the V segment lost 0 bases, leaving 5 bases of the junction unmatched. CDR3: CASSLDDRGAGNQPQHF. The CDR3 DNA sequence: TGTGCCAGCAGCTTAGACGACAGGGGGGCGGGCAATCAGCCCCAGCATTTT.

This clone came up once. The chain is built from TRBV7-2 and TRBJ2-7; 7 bases match TRBD2. The CDR3 is made up of 14 amino acids. The germline V gene encodes CDR1 SGHTA and CDR2 FQGNSA. V shed 5 bases and J 3 bases; nucleotides not matched to a gene: 7. Here the CDR3 reads CASSQRLAHYEQYF. CDR3 in DNA: TGTGCCAGCAGCCAAAGACTAGCCCACTACGAGCAGTACTTC.

The rearrangement links TRBV18 to TRBJ1-2; D is unclear. The V end was cut by 0 bases, the J end by 3 bases, with 5 bases between. The CDR3 contains 13 residues. Germline CDR1 and CDR2: KGHSH and LQKENI. CDR3 DNA sequence: TGTGCCAGCTCACCACCCGTTTACTATGGCTACACCTTC. Translating it yields CASSPPVYYGYTF.